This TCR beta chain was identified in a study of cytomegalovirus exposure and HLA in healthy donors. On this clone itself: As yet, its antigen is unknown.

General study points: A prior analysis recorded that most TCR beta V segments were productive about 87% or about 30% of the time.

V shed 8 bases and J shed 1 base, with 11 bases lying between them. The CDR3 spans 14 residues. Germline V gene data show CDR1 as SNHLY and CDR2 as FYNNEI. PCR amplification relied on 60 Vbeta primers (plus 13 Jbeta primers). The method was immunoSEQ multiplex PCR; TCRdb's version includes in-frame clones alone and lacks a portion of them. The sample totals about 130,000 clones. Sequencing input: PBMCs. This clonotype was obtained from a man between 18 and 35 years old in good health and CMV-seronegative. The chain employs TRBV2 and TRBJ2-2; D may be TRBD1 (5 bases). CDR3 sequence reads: CASQRQGNTGELFF. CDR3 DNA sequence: TGTGCCAGCCAAAGGCAGGGGAACACCGGGGAGCTGTTTTTT.